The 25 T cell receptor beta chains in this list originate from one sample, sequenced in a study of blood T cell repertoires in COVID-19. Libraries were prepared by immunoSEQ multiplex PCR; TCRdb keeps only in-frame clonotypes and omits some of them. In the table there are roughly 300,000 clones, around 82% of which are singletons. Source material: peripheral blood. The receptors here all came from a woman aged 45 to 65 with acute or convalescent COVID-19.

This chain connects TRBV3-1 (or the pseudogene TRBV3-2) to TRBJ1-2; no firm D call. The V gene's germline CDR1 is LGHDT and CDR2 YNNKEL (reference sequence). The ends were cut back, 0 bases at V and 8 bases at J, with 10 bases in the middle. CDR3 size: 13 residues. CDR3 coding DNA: TGTGCCAGCAGCCAAGAAAGCGGCTACGGCTACACCTTC. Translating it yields CASSQESGYGYTF.

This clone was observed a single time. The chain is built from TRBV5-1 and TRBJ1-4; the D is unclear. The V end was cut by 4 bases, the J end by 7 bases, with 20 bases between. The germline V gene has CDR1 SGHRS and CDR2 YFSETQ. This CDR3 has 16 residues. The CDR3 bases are TGCGCCAGCAGCCGAAGTGACCAGGCCATGGGTGAAAAACTGTTTTTT. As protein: CASSRSDQAMGEKLFF.

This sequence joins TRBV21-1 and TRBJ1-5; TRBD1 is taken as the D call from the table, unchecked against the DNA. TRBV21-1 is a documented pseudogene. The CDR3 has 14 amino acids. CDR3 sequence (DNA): TGTGCCAGCGGGGACAGGGTGGGCAATCAGCCCCAGCATTTT. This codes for CASGDRVGNQPQHF.

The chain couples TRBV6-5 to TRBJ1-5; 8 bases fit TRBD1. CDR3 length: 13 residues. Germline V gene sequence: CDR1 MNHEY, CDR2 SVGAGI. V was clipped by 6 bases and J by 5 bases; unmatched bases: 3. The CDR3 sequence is CASSDRGHQPQHF. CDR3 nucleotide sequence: TGTGCCAGCAGCGACAGGGGCCATCAGCCCCAGCATTTT.

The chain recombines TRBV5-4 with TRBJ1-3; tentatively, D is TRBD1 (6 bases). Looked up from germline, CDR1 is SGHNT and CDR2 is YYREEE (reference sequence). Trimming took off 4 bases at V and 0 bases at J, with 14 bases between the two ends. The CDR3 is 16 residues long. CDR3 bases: TGTGCCAGCAGCCCGGTACAGGGTTCCTCTGGAAACACCATATATTTT. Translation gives CASSPVQGSSGNTIYF.

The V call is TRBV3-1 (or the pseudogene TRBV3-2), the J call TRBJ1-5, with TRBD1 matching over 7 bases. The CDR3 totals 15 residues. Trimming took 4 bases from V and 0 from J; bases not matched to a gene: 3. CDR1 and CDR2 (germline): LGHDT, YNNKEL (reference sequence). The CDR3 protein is CASSLGQNSNQPQHF. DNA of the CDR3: TGTGCCAGCAGCCTGGGACAGAATAGCAATCAGCCCCAGCATTTT.

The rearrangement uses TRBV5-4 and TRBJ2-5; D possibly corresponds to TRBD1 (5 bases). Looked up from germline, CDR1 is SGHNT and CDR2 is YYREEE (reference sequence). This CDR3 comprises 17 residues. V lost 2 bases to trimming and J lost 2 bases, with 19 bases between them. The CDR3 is CASSFPTGRDSQETQYF. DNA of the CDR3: TGTGCCAGCAGCTTCCCTACCGGTCGCGACAGTCAAGAGACCCAGTACTTC.

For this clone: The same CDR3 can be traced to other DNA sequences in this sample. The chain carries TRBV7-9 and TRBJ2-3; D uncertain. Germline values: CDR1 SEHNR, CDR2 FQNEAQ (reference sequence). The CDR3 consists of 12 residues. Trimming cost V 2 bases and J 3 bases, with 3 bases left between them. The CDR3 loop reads CASSLSTDTQYF. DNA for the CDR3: TGTGCCAGCAGCTTATCAACAGATACGCAGTATTTT.

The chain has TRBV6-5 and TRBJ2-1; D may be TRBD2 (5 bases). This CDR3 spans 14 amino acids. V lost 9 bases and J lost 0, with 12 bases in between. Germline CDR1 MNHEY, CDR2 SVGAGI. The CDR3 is CASQLGGSYNEQFF. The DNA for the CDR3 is TGTGCCAGTCAACTTGGAGGCTCCTACAATGAGCAGTTCTTC.

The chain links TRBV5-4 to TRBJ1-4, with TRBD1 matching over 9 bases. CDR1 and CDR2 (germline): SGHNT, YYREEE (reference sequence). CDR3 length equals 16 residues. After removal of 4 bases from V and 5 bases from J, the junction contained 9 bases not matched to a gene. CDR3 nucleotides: TGTGCCAGCAGCAGAACAGGGGGCAATGGGAATGAAAAACTGTTTTTT. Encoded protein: CASSRTGGNGNEKLFF.

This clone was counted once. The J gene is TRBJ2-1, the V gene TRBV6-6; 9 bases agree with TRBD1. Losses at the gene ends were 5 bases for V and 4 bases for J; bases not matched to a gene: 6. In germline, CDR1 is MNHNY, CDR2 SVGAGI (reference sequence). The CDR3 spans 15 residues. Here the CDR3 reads CASSRTGVTYNEQFF. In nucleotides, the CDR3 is TGTGCCAGCAGTCGGACAGGGGTCACTTACAATGAGCAGTTCTTC.

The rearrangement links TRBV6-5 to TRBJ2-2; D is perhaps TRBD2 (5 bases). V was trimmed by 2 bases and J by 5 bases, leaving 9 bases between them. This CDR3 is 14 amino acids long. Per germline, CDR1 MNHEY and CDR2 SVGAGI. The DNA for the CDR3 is TGTGCCAGCAGTTACCGACTAAGTACCGGGGAGCTGTTTTTT. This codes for CASSYRLSTGELFF.

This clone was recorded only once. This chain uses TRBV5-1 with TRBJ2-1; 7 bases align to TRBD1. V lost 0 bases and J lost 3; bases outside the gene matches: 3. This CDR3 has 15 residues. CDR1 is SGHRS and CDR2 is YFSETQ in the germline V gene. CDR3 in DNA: TGCGCCAGCAGCTTGGAAACAGGGGACTACAATGAGCAGTTCTTC. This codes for CASSLETGDYNEQFF.

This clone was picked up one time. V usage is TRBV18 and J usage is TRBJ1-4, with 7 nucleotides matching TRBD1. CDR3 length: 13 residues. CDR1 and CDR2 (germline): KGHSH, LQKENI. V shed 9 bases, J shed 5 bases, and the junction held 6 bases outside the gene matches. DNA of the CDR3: TGTGCCAGTACGGGACAGAAGAATGAAAAACTGTTTTTT. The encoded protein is CASTGQKNEKLFF.

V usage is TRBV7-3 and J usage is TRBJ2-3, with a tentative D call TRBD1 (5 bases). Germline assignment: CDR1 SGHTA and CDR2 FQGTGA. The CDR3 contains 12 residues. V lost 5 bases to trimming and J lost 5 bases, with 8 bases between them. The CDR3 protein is CASSPGQDTQYF. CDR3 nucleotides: TGTGCCAGCAGCCCCGGACAAGATACGCAGTATTTT.

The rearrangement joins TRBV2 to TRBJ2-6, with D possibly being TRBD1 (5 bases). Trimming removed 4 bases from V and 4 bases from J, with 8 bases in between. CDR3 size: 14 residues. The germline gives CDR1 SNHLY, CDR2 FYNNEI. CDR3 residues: CASSGRTGANVLTF. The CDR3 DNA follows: TGTGCCAGCAGTGGACGGACAGGGGCCAACGTCCTGACTTTC.

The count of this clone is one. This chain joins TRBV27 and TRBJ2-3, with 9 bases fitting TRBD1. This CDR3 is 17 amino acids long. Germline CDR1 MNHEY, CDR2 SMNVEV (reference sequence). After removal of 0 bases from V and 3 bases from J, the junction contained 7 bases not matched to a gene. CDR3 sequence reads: CASSLSPLDRGTDTQYF. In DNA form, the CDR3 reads TGTGCCAGCAGTTTATCCCCTCTGGACAGGGGAACAGATACGCAGTATTTT.

The CDR3 region has the DNA TGTGCCAGCAGCTTAGCCGGGAGTGTTTACGAGCAGTACTTC. As protein: CASSLAGSVYEQYF. The chain links TRBV11-1 to TRBJ2-7; tentatively, D is TRBD2 (6 bases). V dropped 0 bases and J dropped 4 bases, with 10 bases sitting between them. In germline, CDR1 is SGHAT, CDR2 FQDESV (reference sequence). CDR3 length: 14 amino acids.

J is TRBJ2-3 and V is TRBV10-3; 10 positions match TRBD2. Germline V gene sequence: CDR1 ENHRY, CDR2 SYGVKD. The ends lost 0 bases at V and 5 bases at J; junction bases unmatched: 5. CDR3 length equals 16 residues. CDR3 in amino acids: CAISESSGRAGDTQYF. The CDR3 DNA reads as TGTGCCATCAGTGAGTCAAGCGGGAGGGCCGGAGATACGCAGTATTTT.

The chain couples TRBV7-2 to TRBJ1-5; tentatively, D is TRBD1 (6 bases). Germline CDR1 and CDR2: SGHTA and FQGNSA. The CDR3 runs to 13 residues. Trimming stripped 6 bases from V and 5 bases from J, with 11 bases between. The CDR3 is CASSRDTDQPQHF. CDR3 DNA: TGTGCCAGCAGTCGGGACACGGATCAGCCCCAGCATTTT.

CDR3 amino acids: CASSQGQGSVGSGANVLTF. CDR3 DNA: TGTGCCAGCTCACAGGGACAGGGGAGCGTCGGCTCTGGGGCCAACGTCCTGACTTTC. The chain is built from TRBV18 and TRBJ2-6, with 10 bases that match TRBD1. There are 19 residues in the CDR3. V was pared by 4 bases and J by 0 bases, with 9 bases of the junction left unmatched. Germline lookup yields CDR1 KGHSH and CDR2 LQKENI. The whole variable domain, remainder taken from reference TRBV18 and TRBJ2-6, is NAGVMQNPRHLVRRRGQEARLRCSPMKGHSHVYWYRQLPEEGLKFMVYLQKENIIDESGMPKERFSAEFPKEGPSILRIQQVVRGDSAAYFCASSQGQGSVGSGANVLTFGAGSRLTVL.

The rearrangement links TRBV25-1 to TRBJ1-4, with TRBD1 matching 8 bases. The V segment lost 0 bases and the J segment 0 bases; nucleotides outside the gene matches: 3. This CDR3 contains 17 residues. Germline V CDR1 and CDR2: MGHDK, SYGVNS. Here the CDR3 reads CASSEYDRGTTNEKLFF. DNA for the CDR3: TGTGCCAGCAGTGAATACGACAGGGGAACAACTAATGAAAAACTGTTTTTT.

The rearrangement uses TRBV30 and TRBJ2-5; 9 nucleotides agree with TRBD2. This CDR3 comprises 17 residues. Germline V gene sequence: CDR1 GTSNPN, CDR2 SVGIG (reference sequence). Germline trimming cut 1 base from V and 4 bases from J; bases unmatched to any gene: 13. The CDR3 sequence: CAWSGRLWLAGRETQYF. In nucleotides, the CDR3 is TGTGCCTGGAGTGGACGACTATGGCTAGCGGGACGAGAGACCCAGTACTTC.

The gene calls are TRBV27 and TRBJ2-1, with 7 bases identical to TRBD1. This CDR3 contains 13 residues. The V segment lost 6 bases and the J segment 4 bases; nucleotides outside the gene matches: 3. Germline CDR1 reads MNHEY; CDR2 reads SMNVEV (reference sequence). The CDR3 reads CASSYRGYNEQFF. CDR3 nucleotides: TGTGCCAGCAGCTACAGGGGTTACAATGAGCAGTTCTTC.

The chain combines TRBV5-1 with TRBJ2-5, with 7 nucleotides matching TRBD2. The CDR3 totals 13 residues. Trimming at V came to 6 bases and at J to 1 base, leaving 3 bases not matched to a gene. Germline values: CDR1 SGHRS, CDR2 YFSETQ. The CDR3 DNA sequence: TGCGCCAGCACCCCGGGGGGCCAAGAGACCCAGTACTTC. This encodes CASTPGGQETQYF.